The rows below give T cell receptor beta chains drawn from one sample of a study of OX40 agonist ivuxolimab in advanced cancers. Data came from immunoSEQ multiplex PCR; TCRdb stores just in-frame clones and leaves some out. The repertoire consists of about 78,000 clones, with roughly 84% occurring once and the leading ten covering 0.2% to 0.3%. The sample was CD4+ or CD8+ T cells sorted from blood, taken in a trial of the OX40 agonist ivuxolimab. These receptors originate from an adult with an advanced solid tumor such as melanoma, head and neck, liver or kidney cancer. Both conserved end residues are part of each CDR3. A D gene is named only where the DNA matches it firmly. Some rows mark clone size as missing; the rest say once, few, many or name a class of expanded clone.

-	-	TRBJ2-1	TRBV19	CASSIGTMSSYNEQFF	TGTGCCAGTAGTATAGGGACTATGAGCTCCTACAATGAGCAGTTCTTC
-	-	TRBJ2-2	TRBV5-1	CASSLVGLSAGELFF	TGCGCCAGCAGCTTGGTCGGACTGTCCGCCGGGGAGCTGTTTTTT
-	-	TRBJ1-1	TRBV19	CASVRGDTGRTEAFF	TGTGCCAGTGTGAGAGGGGATACAGGGAGGACTGAAGCTTTCTTT
TRBD1	-	TRBJ2-3	TRBV7-6	CASLPGGGDTQYF	TGTGCCAGCCTCCCAGGGGGCGGAGATACGCAGTATTTT
-	-	TRBJ2-7	TRBV5-5	CASSLFQGSPYEQYF	TGTGCCAGCAGTCTTTTTCAGGGAAGCCCCTACGAGCAGTACTTC
-	-	TRBJ2-5	TRBV29-1	CSVEMLERETQYF	TGCAGCGTTGAGATGCTGGAAAGAGAGACCCAGTACTTC
-	once	TRBJ2-7	TRBV28	CASRPAGGAGKYEQYF	TGTGCCAGCAGACCCGCTGGTGGCGCAGGGAAATACGAGCAGTACTTC
-	once	TRBJ2-2	TRBV5-6	CASSFLGTNTGELFF	TGTGCCAGCAGCTTCTTAGGGACGAACACCGGGGAGCTGTTTTTT
-	-	TRBJ2-6	TRBV7-9	CASSLGGAGANVLTF	TGTGCCAGCAGCTTAGGAGGGGCTGGGGCCAACGTCCTGACTTTC
TRBD2	-	TRBJ2-5	TRBV10-1	CASSKGLAGGVETQYF	TGCGCCAGCAGCAAGGGACTAGCGGGAGGAGTAGAGACCCAGTACTTC
-	-	TRBJ1-2	TRBV10-3	CAISEGANAGYTF	TGTGCCATCAGTGAAGGAGCTAACGCTGGCTACACCTTC
TRBD2	once	TRBJ2-2	TRBV7-3	CASSQLAGGPHTGELFF	TGTGCCAGCAGCCAACTAGCGGGAGGGCCACACACCGGGGAGCTGTTTTTT
TRBD2	-	TRBJ2-1	TRBV28	CASSLFSSGRFYEQFF	TGTGCCAGCAGTTTATTTAGTAGCGGGAGGTTTTATGAGCAGTTCTTC
TRBD1	few	TRBJ2-3	TRBV19	CASRQLGQGYTDTQYF	TGTGCCAGTAGGCAATTGGGACAGGGGTACACAGATACGCAGTATTTT
TRBD1	-	TRBJ2-7	TRBV10-3	CAISGPGQGDYEQYF	TGTGCCATCAGTGGCCCGGGACAGGGGGACTACGAGCAGTACTTC
-	-	TRBJ1-5	TRBV10-3	CAISPGRLNQPQHF	TGTGCCATCAGTCCCGGTCGCCTCAATCAGCCCCAGCATTTT
TRBD2	-	TRBJ2-7	TRBV6-5	CASTKTSTSGHEQYF	TGTGCCAGCACCAAGACTTCGACTAGCGGGCACGAGCAGTACTTC
-	few	TRBJ2-2	TRBV18	CASSPDSRGTGELFF	TGTGCCAGCTCACCCGACTCCCGGGGCACCGGGGAGCTGTTTTTT
TRBD2	-	TRBJ2-3	TRBV7-2	CASSLSGLAGGNTQYF	TGTGCCAGCAGCTTAAGCGGGCTAGCGGGCGGGAATACGCAGTATTTT
-	-	TRBJ2-2	TRBV6-1	CAIRQSNTGELFF	TGTGCCATCCGGCAGTCGAACACCGGGGAGCTGTTTTTT
-	-	TRBJ1-5	TRBV6-1	CASRREGYAQPQHF	TGTGCCAGCAGACGCGAGGGGTATGCGCAGCCCCAGCATTTT
TRBD1	-	TRBJ1-1	TRBV7-2	CASSSQGRTEAFF	TGTGCCAGCAGCTCACAGGGGCGAACTGAAGCTTTCTTT
TRBD1	-	TRBJ1-2	TRBV6-1	CASSRDRAGGYTF	TGTGCCAGCAGCCGCGACAGGGCCGGGGGCTACACCTTC
-	-	TRBJ1-4	TRBV5-4	CASSLGAGHEKLFF	TGTGCCAGCAGCCTCGGGGCAGGTCATGAAAAACTGTTTTTT
-	-	TRBJ1-2	TRBV6-5	CASTQTAYYGYTF	TGTGCCAGCACCCAGACAGCTTACTATGGCTACACCTTC
TRBD1	-	TRBJ1-1	TRBV5-1	CASSLRGRENTEAFF	TGCGCCAGCAGCTTGAGGGGGCGCGAGAACACTGAAGCTTTCTTT
TRBD1	once	TRBJ1-6	TRBV25-1	CASSERQGNSPLHF	TGTGCCAGCAGTGAACGACAGGGTAATTCACCCCTCCACTTT
-	-	TRBJ1-1	TRBV7-3	CASSLTGRPGQLEAFF	TGTGCCAGCAGCTTAACGGGAAGACCCGGACAGCTTGAAGCTTTCTTT
TRBD2	-	TRBJ2-6	TRBV5-1	CASSLATDQRDYSGANVLTF	TGCGCCAGCAGCTTGGCCACGGACCAGCGGGACTACTCTGGGGCCAACGTCCTGACTTTC
TRBD1	-	TRBJ2-5	TRBV13	CASSRDRGSGTQYF	TGTGCCAGCAGCCGGGACAGGGGATCAGGGACCCAGTACTTC
-	-	TRBJ1-1	TRBV7-2	CASSLASGESAFF	TGTGCCAGCAGCTTAGCGAGTGGGGAATCAGCTTTCTTT
-	-	TRBJ2-2	TRBV7-2	CASKRMTGETGELFF	TGTGCCAGCAAAAGGATGACAGGAGAGACCGGGGAGCTGTTTTTT
-	-	TRBJ2-7	TRBV23-1	CASSQSSGQMTYEQYF	TGCGCCAGCAGTCAATCGTCCGGACAGATGACCTACGAGCAGTACTTC
TRBD1	-	TRBJ1-6	TRBV6-6	CASSLVKGQGYSPLHF	TGTGCCAGCAGCCTAGTTAAGGGACAGGGGTATTCACCCCTCCACTTT
TRBD2	-	TRBJ2-5	TRBV5-5	CASSLTSGRSETQYF	TGTGCCAGCAGCTTGACTAGCGGGAGATCCGAGACCCAGTACTTC
-	few	TRBJ1-4	TRBV18	CASSLARLPTNEKLFF	TGTGCCAGCTCACTGGCGCGGCTGCCAACTAATGAAAAACTGTTTTTT
-	-	TRBJ1-1	TRBV6-5	CASSYSHRRNTEAFF	TGTGCCAGCAGTTACTCGCACAGGAGGAACACTGAAGCTTTCTTT
-	-	TRBJ1-2	TRBV19	CASSPSRGAQANYGYTF	TGTGCCAGTAGTCCAAGCCGGGGAGCGCAGGCGAACTATGGCTACACCTTC
-	-	TRBJ1-2	TRBV14	CASSLVGLDNYGYTF	TGTGCCAGCAGCCTCGTTGGCCTCGATAACTATGGCTACACCTTC
-	-	TRBJ2-1	TRBV6-4	CASRPGPYSDEQFF	TGTGCCAGTAGGCCGGGACCCTATTCTGATGAGCAGTTCTTC
-	once	TRBJ1-2	TRBV28	CASSLGRWSYGYTF	TGTGCCAGCAGTTTAGGGCGGTGGTCCTATGGCTACACCTTC
-	-	TRBJ2-7	TRBV18	CASSPRRDHEQYF	TGTGCCAGCTCACCACGTAGGGACCACGAGCAGTACTTC
-	-	TRBJ1-1	TRBV18	CASSPPAGGGNTEAFF	TGTGCCAGCTCACCACCGGCTGGAGGAGGGAACACTGAAGCTTTCTTT
-	-	TRBJ1-5	TRBV6-6	CASSYLTASNQPQHF	TGTGCCAGCAGTTACCTTACGGCCAGCAATCAGCCCCAGCATTTT
-	few	TRBJ2-3	TRBV6-5	CASSYSRGTDTQYF	TGTGCCAGCAGTTACTCTAGGGGGACAGATACGCAGTATTTT
-	-	TRBJ2-2	TRBV5-1	CASSLVRTTGELFF	TGCGCCAGCAGCTTGGTGAGAACCACCGGGGAGCTGTTTTTT
-	-	TRBJ2-7	TRBV5-4	CASSSKLGSYEQYF	TGTGCCAGCAGCTCTAAACTAGGTAGCTACGAGCAGTACTTC
TRBD1	-	TRBJ1-2	TRBV4-1	CASSQGSRGTGVEKGYTF	TGCGCCAGCAGCCAAGGGAGCAGAGGGACAGGGGTCGAAAAAGGCTACACCTTC
-	-	TRBJ2-1	TRBV14	CASSQDLEAGFRGEQFF	TGTGCCAGCAGCCAAGATCTGGAGGCAGGGTTCAGGGGTGAGCAGTTCTTC
TRBD2	-	TRBJ2-7	TRBV10-2	CASSRAGPYEQYF	TGCGCCAGCTCACGAGCGGGACCCTACGAGCAGTACTTC
TRBD2	once	TRBJ2-7	TRBV10-2	CASSGLAGGEQYF	TGCGCCAGCAGTGGGCTAGCGGGAGGCGAGCAGTACTTC
TRBD2	-	TRBJ2-5	TRBV6-6	CASSPRTSGSWETQYF	TGTGCCAGCAGTCCCCGGACTAGCGGGAGTTGGGAGACCCAGTACTTC